This T cell receptor (beta chain) emerged from a study of Ad26.COV2.S vaccination and SARS-CoV-2 variants (dated by TCRdb to the early 2020s). In terms of the full investigation: Donors in the vaccine arm were drawn from COV1001, a multicentre, randomized, double-blind, placebo-controlled phase I-IIa trial testing Ad26.COV2.S in healthy adults. TCRbeta repertoire sequencing was used to assess the specificity and breadth of SARS-CoV-2-reactive T cell receptors after Ad26.COV2.S vaccination. The TCR-sequenced set comprised around 30 samples: some 20 Ad26.COV2.S vaccine recipients, 5 placebo recipients and 8 SARS-CoV-2 convalescent individuals. Participants in the trial were split at random into five groups of five each, receiving low-dose or high-dose Ad26.COV2.S once or twice, or else placebo on both occasions. Ad26.COV2.S was administered intramuscularly at a dose of 5x10^10 or 1x10^11 viral particles, either as one shot or as two shots given 56 days apart. Throughout the experiments and outcome assessment, investigators stayed blinded to trial group allocation. Overall results and qualifications from the work: The study was not powered for comparison of responses between vaccine doses or regimens. According to the authors, total T cell responses may have been underestimated by the TCR breadth and depth analyses. Higher spike-specific TCR breadth was observed in Ad26.COV2.S recipients than in placebo recipients (P = 0.0014). After vaccination, substantial breadth of spike-specific CD8+ and CD4+ T cell responses was reported. Vaccine and placebo recipients had similar non-spike TCR breadth, a finding consistent with the vaccine containing only spike.

The immunoSEQ Assay was the method used to sequence TCRbeta CDR3 regions. After extraction, genomic DNA underwent amplification by bias-controlled multiplex PCR, followed by high-throughput sequencing. The paper's data handling went like this. To quantify the absolute abundance of every unique TCRbeta CDR3 region, sequences were collapsed and filtered. Usable DNA was measured by amplifying reference genes present in all nucleated cells, and TCRbeta template counts were normalized to that usable DNA to estimate T cell fraction. Repertoire TCRs were annotated as SARS-CoV-2-specific when V gene, CDR3 amino acid sequence and J gene were exactly matched to a known reactive TCR set. The reference SARS-CoV-2 TCR set was derived from MIRA and filtered for enrichment in COVID-19-positive ImmuneCODE repertoires, a step that removed public or cross-reactive TCRs. Drawing on the MIRA antigens, annotated TCRs were analysed further at the level of specific ORF or position within ORF. Depth was the summed frequency of annotated unique rearrangements, while breadth was defined as annotated unique rearrangements over total unique productive rearrangements. Two-sided Wilcoxon rank-sum tests were applied when comparing TCR breadth between groups. TCRdb carries this immuneACCESS record with in-frame sequences only. Its versions omit some clonotypes, under half of them owing to an unresolved V gene in the studies checked, with the rest unexplained. D and trimming were read from the DNA, whereas the V and J calls and clone size are those reported in that table. This sample has some 350,000 clones in its table, and roughly 85% of those were observed once. Clones ranked in the top ten supply 3% to 4% of the sample.

The treatment or condition label of this sample denotes: about 20 received Ad26.COV2.S at low or high dose, single or two shots; 5 received placebo; per-sample allocation not given. For vaccine and placebo recipients, repertoires were sequenced using samples collected on day 63 after the first injection. Between 29 July and 7 August 2020, Cohort 1b enrolled 25 adults aged 18-55 years at one site in Boston, USA. As a vaccine, Ad26.COV2.S was a replication-incompetent adenovirus type 26 vector that expressed a prefusion-stabilized SARS-CoV-2 spike protein derived from the original Wuhan strain. In the case of this clone: Its target antigen remains unknown. Base qualities are not at hand, and no much larger clone is one base apart.

Based on the germline V gene, the CDR1 and CDR2 sequences are SGHRS and YFSETQ. The CDR3 goes from the cysteine to the phenylalanine over 14 residues. The retained sequence is limited to the CDR3, 42 bases, with the frame set at the first base. V is trimmed back by 4 bases and J by 4 bases, and the junction contains 7 bases that no gene match accounts for. Recombination linked TRBV5-1 to TRBJ1-2, with 7 bases matching TRBD1. The sequence was collected from a person between 18 and 65 years old who received the Ad26.COV2.S COVID-19 vaccine or a placebo. Sequenced material: peripheral blood, taken in a trial of Ad26.COV2.S vaccine versus placebo. The sequenced DNA is TGCGCCAGCAGCAACCGGGACAGCGGCTATGGCTACACCTTC. Its protein reads: CASSNRDSGYGYTF. The entire variable domain, with the stretches around the CDR3 drawn from the reference TRBV5-1 and TRBJ1-2 proteins, is KAGVTQTPRYLIKTRGQQVTLSCSPISGHRSVSWYQQTPGQGLQFLFEYFSETQRNKGNFPGRFSGRQFSNSRSEMNVSTLELGDSALYLCASSNRDSGYGYTFGSGTRLTVV.